The 24 T cell receptor beta chains below all came from one sample that was sequenced in a study of metastatic and nonmetastatic thyroid tumors. Patients underwent thyroid surgery, and none had received any treatment before it. MiXCR re-clonotyped the PCR reads for TCRdb. The sample records tens of thousands of clones, 28% being singletons. Sequencing was done on a sample of blood. These receptors originate from a male donor with papillary thyroid cancer or a benign thyroid nodule (not recorded which). Some clones in this sample may be carry-over from other donors' samples.

This clone was counted ten times or more. V is TRBV20-1 and J is TRBJ2-1; TRBD2 matches 7 bases. The CDR3 length is 13 residues. Germline-derived CDR1 and CDR2 are DFQATT and SNEGSKA (reference sequence). The ends lost 0 bases at V and 10 bases at J; junction bases unmatched: 6. CDR3: CSARDRDYGEQFF. In nucleotides, the CDR3 is TGCAGTGCTAGAGACCGGGACTACGGAGAGCAGTTCTTC.

This chain uses TRBV6-2 or TRBV6-3 with TRBJ1-2, with D perhaps TRBD1 (6 bases). V was clipped by 2 bases and J by 3 bases, with 7 bases between them. This CDR3 contains 13 residues. Germline-derived CDR1 and CDR2 are MNHEY and SVGEGT. CDR3 coding DNA: TGTGCCAGCAGTTACCCAGGGGACTATGGCTACACCTTC. It yields the protein CASSYPGDYGYTF.

This clone appeared a few times. V gene TRBV2 combines with J gene TRBJ2-1; TRBD2 is a possible D gene (6 bases). The CDR3 has 11 amino acids. V lost 3 bases and J lost 16, with 13 bases in between. CDR1 is SNHLY and CDR2 is FYNNEI in the germline V gene. The CDR3 loop is CASSEEGSGFF. CDR3 in DNA: TGTGCCAGCAGTGAGGAGGGGTCGGGTTTCTTC.

This clone has more than one count but fewer than ten. The junction differs from germline at one of its ends, possibly a read error. The rearrangement uses TRBV19 and TRBJ2-7; D gene ambiguous. Germline assignment: CDR1 LNHDA and CDR2 SQIVND (reference sequence). The CDR3 covers 15 residues. The CDR3 sequence is CASSPQVAFTYEQYF. CDR3 coding DNA: TGCGCCAGTAGTCCTCAGGTGGCGTTCACCTACGAGCAGTACTTC. Variable domain in full (rest from reference TRBV19 and TRBJ2-7): DGGITQSPKYLFRKEGQNVTLSCEQNLNHDAMYWYRQDPGQGLRLIYYSQIVNDFQKGDIAEGYSVSREKKESFPLTVTSAQKNPTAFYLCASSPQVAFTYEQYFGPGTRLTVT.

This clone was counted ten times or more. This rearrangement joins TRBV3-1 to TRBJ2-3; D call uncertain. CDR1 is LGHDT and CDR2 is YNNKEL in the germline V gene (reference sequence). There are 17 residues in the CDR3. V lost 2 bases and J 0 bases, leaving 15 bases between the germline ends. This CDR3 reads CASSQSYPSTSTDTQYF. The CDR3, as DNA: TGTGCCAGCAGCCAATCTTACCCTAGTACTAGCACAGATACGCAGTATTTT.

About this clone itself: At one of its ends the junction is not consistent with the germline gene, which may arise from a read error. The chain has TRBV28 and TRBJ1-2, with D hard to call. This CDR3 is 11 amino acids long. Germline V gene sequence: CDR1 MDHEN, CDR2 SYDVKM. The chain's CDR3 is CASRLFWADTF. For the CDR3, the DNA is TGTGCCAGCAGATTATTTTGGGCCGACACCTTC.

CDR3 amino acids: CSATDPTSGRSTDTQYF. Here the CDR3 DNA reads TGCAGTGCTACCGACCCGACTAGCGGGAGGAGCACAGATACGCAGTATTTT. The chain recombines TRBV20-1 with TRBJ2-3, with 13 bases fitting TRBD2. The germline CDR1 and CDR2 sequences are DFQATT and SNEGSKA (reference sequence). The CDR3 length is 17 residues. V trimming: 4 bases; J trimming: 0 bases; junction bases outside the gene matches: 7.

V usage is TRBV20-1 and J usage is TRBJ2-1; 7 positions match TRBD2. Germline V lookup: CDR1 DFQATT, CDR2 SNEGSKA (reference sequence). This CDR3 is 15 amino acids long. Trimming took 3 bases from V and 5 from J; bases not matched to a gene: 10. The CDR3 DNA is TGCAGTGCTAGCCCTAGCGGTAGTGGGAACAATGAGCAGTTCTTC. Residues: CSASPSGSGNNEQFF.

The CDR3 DNA reads TGTGCCAGCAGCCCCCTCCAAGGCGAGGATGGCTACACCTTC. It is translated as CASSPLQGEDGYTF. The chain is built from TRBV3-1 and TRBJ1-2; D ambiguous. CDR3 length equals 14 residues. Trimming shortened V by 4 bases and J by 6 bases, and 15 bases separated the two germline ends. Germline V gene sequence: CDR1 LGHDT, CDR2 YNNKEL (reference sequence).

Only a few counts were recorded for this clone. The rearrangement joins TRBV10-3 to TRBJ2-2, with TRBD2 matching 7 bases. The CDR3 runs 13 residues. Germline V gene sequence: CDR1 ENHRY, CDR2 SYGVKD. V gave up 4 bases and J gave up 6 bases; unmatched junction bases: 2. The CDR3 protein is CAISVAGAGELFF. DNA for the CDR3: TGTGCCATCAGTGTGGCGGGAGCCGGGGAGCTGTTTTTT.

This sequence joins TRBV6-4 and TRBJ2-3, with no clear D. Deletions cut 0 bases from V and 4 bases from J, with 11 bases between. Germline V CDR1 and CDR2: MRHNA, SNTAGT. The CDR3 length is 15 residues. The CDR3 is CASSDSTWSSDTQYF. The CDR3 nucleotides read TGTGCCAGCAGTGACTCGACATGGTCGTCAGATACGCAGTATTTT.

This clone was detected ten times or more. The CDR3 region is CASSLTRTGGTEAFF. CDR3 coding DNA: TGTGCCAGCAGCTTAACCAGGACAGGGGGCACTGAAGCTTTCTTT. V and J are TRBV7-9 and TRBJ1-1; TRBD1 agrees at 10 bases. Germline loops: CDR1 SEHNR, CDR2 FQNEAQ (reference sequence). The CDR3 runs to 15 residues. The V segment lost 2 bases and the J segment 4 bases; nucleotides outside the gene matches: 4.

Many counts were recorded for this clone. V gene TRBV5-1 combines with J gene TRBJ1-5; no clear D gene. Trimming removed 0 bases from V and 0 bases from J, with 7 bases in between. This CDR3 comprises 15 residues. Germline lookup yields CDR1 SGHRS and CDR2 YFSETQ. The CDR3 is CASSLGAYSNQPQHF. The CDR3 DNA reads TGCGCCAGCAGCTTGGGTGCGTATAGCAATCAGCCCCAGCATTTT. The full variable domain, its missing parts supplied by reference TRBV5-1 and TRBJ1-5, is KAGVTQTPRYLIKTRGQQVTLSCSPISGHRSVSWYQQTPGQGLQFLFEYFSETQRNKGNFPGRFSGRQFSNSRSEMNVSTLELGDSALYLCASSLGAYSNQPQHFGDGTRLSIL.

This rearrangement joins TRBV28 to TRBJ2-7; D gene ambiguous. CDR1 MDHEN and CDR2 SYDVKM come from the germline V gene. Trimming pared 4 bases from V and 0 bases from J, leaving 13 bases between. This CDR3 spans 15 amino acids. Here the CDR3 reads CASSSAGSRSYEQYF. CDR3 coding DNA: TGTGCCAGCAGTTCGGCAGGCAGCCGCTCCTACGAGCAGTACTTC. Full variable domain (remainder filled in from reference TRBV28 and TRBJ2-7): DVKVTQSSRYLVKRTGEKVFLECVQDMDHENMFWYRQDPGLGLRLIYFSYDVKMKEKGDIPEGYSVSREKKERFSLILESASTNQTSMYLCASSSAGSRSYEQYFGPGTRLTVT.

V is TRBV11-2 and J is TRBJ1-4; no clear D. Trimming stripped 4 bases from V and 12 bases from J, with 18 bases between. This CDR3 spans 14 amino acids. Germline-derived CDR1 and CDR2 are SGHAT and FQNNGV. For the CDR3, the DNA is TGTGCCAGCAGCTCGCGGTTTCCGCACGGAGAACTGTTTTTT. Its protein product is CASSSRFPHGELFF.

This clone was counted ten times or more. The genes are TRBV7-2 and TRBJ2-3, with D unresolved. The CDR3 is 14 amino acids. The V gene's germline CDR1 is SGHTA and CDR2 FQGNSA. V shed 5 bases and J shed 4 bases, with 13 bases lying between them. The CDR3 region has the DNA TGTGCCAGCAGCCCAGACACTCCCCCAGATACGCAGTATTTT. It translates to CASSPDTPPDTQYF.

As to this clone: One end of the junction fails to match germline, which may point to a read error. This chain joins TRBV7-8 and TRBJ1-3, with D perhaps matching TRBD1 (5 bases). The CDR3 is 16 residues long. Germline CDR1 SGHVS, CDR2 FQNEAQ. CDR3 sequence (DNA): TGTGCCAGCATCTTAGCGGGACTTAACTCTGGAAACACCATATATTTT. Translating it yields CASILAGLNSGNTIYF.

This clone showed up just a few times. The chain carries TRBV6-1 and TRBJ1-2, with D tentatively TRBD1 (6 bases). From germline, CDR1 is MNHNS and CDR2 SASEGT. Trimming removed 3 bases at V and 8 bases at J, with 13 bases between. There are 13 residues in the CDR3. In nucleotides, the CDR3 is TGTGCCAGCAGTGACCGGACAGATTACGGCTACACCTTC. Translated: CASSDRTDYGYTF.

The V and J genes are TRBV6-1 and TRBJ2-5, with D tentatively TRBD1 (5 bases). CDR3 length: 15 amino acids. The germline V gene encodes CDR1 MNHNS and CDR2 SASEGT. The ends were cut back, 1 base at V and 1 base at J, with 10 bases in the middle. This CDR3 reads CASSEGWGLQETQYF. CDR3 in DNA: TGTGCCAGCAGTGAAGGTTGGGGCCTCCAAGAGACCCAGTACTTC.

This clone rates as medium-sized (0.01 to 0.1%). The chain links TRBV6-2 or TRBV6-3 to TRBJ2-7; D is possibly TRBD2 (5 bases). This CDR3 spans 16 amino acids. Trimming cost V 5 bases and J 2 bases, with 19 bases left between them. Germline CDR1 and CDR2: MNHEY and SVGEGT. The CDR3 reads CASSPLYPGFPYEQYF. The CDR3 DNA reads TGTGCCAGCAGTCCCTTGTACCCGGGGTTTCCCTACGAGCAGTACTTC.

The table lists this clone with a few counts. Possible read error: a much larger clone is one base away. The chain carries TRBV7-6 and TRBJ2-3; D is possibly TRBD2 (5 bases). The V gene's germline CDR1 is SGHVS and CDR2 FNYEAQ. Trimming removed 7 bases from V and 2 bases from J, with 19 bases in between. The CDR3 is made up of 16 amino acids. CDR3 amino acids: CASIPEGGRNTDTQYF. In DNA, the CDR3 is TGTGCCAGCATCCCCGAGGGCGGGCGTAACACAGATACGCAGTATTTT.

The J gene is TRBJ2-1, the V gene TRBV20-1; 8 bases match TRBD2. The trim removed 2 bases at V and 3 bases at J, leaving 9 bases unmatched. CDR3 length: 16 residues. Per germline, CDR1 DFQATT and CDR2 SNEGSKA (reference sequence). CDR3 DNA: TGCAGTGCTAGAACAACGTTTAGCGGGGACTACAATGAGCAGTTCTTC. Encoded protein: CSARTTFSGDYNEQFF.

This clone was picked up many times. V gene TRBV18 combines with J gene TRBJ2-1; 10 bases match TRBD2. Germline V lookup: CDR1 KGHSH, CDR2 LQKENI. The V gene end was trimmed by 1 base and the J gene end by 0 bases; junction bases not matched to a gene: 3. The CDR3 runs to 17 residues. The CDR3 DNA reads TGTGCCAGCTCACCACTTGCTAGCGGGAGCTCCTACAATGAGCAGTTCTTC. This translates into CASSPLASGSSYNEQFF. The variable domain in full, completed from reference TRBV18 and TRBJ2-1, reads NAGVMQNPRHLVRRRGQEARLRCSPMKGHSHVYWYRQLPEEGLKFMVYLQKENIIDESGMPKERFSAEFPKEGPSILRIQQVVRGDSAAYFCASSPLASGSSYNEQFFGPGTRLTVL.

The CDR3 spells CASSLAQGEVAFF. The CDR3 DNA reads as TGTGCCAGCAGCTTGGCACAGGGGGAAGTAGCTTTCTTT. V usage is TRBV7-2 and J usage is TRBJ1-1; 8 bases are shared with TRBD1. The CDR3 extends over 13 amino acids. CDR1 and CDR2 (germline): SGHTA, FQGNSA. Germline trimming cut 3 bases from V and 10 bases from J; bases unmatched to any gene: 7.